The clone carrying this T cell receptor (beta chain) was counted a single time. This sample is drawn from a study of T cell changes during pregnancy in multiple sclerosis. V lost 2 bases, J lost 5 bases, and 16 bases lay in between. This CDR3 is built from 15 residues. Germline V gene data show CDR1 as LGHNA and CDR2 as YSLEER. Clones were sequenced by immunoSEQ multiplex PCR, and TCRdb holds only the in-frame ones, with some missing. The table includes about 46,000 clones, roughly 90% detected once. The input for sequencing was CD4+ T cells from peripheral blood mononuclear cells, taken after pregnancy. The chain is built from TRBV4-3 and TRBJ2-7; D is perhaps TRBD2 (7 bases). The origin of this receptor is a female donor with multiple sclerosis, enrolled in a pregnancy study. The CDR3 is CASSQSTPGGHEQYF. In nucleotides, the CDR3 is TGCGCCAGCAGCCAATCCACCCCGGGGGGCCACGAGCAGTACTTC.